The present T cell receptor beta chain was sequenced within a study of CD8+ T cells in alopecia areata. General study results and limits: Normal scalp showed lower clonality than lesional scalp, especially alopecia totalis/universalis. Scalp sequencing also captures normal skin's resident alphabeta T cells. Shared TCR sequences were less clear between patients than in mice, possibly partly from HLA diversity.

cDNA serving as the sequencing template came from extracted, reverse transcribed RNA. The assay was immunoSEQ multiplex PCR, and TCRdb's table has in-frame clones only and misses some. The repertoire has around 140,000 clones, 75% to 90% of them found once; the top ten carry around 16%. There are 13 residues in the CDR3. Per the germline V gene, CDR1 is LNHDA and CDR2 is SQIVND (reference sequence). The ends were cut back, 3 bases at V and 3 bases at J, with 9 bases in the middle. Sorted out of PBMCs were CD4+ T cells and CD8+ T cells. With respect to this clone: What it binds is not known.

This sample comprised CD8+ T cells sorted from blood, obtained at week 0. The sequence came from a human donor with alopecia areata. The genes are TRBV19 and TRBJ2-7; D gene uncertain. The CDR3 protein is CASSMGGNYEQYF. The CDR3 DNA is TGTGCCAGTAGTATGGGCGGCAACTACGAGCAGTACTTC. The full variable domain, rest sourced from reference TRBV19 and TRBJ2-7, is DGGITQSPKYLFRKEGQNVTLSCEQNLNHDAMYWYRQDPGQGLRLIYYSQIVNDFQKGDIAEGYSVSREKKESFPLTVTSAQKNPTAFYLCASSMGGNYEQYFGPGTRLTVT.